This passage covers 19 T cell receptor beta chains from one sample sequenced in a study of T cell repertoires in cytomegalovirus infection. For these TCRs, the target antigens are not known. TCRdb redid the calling of the reads with MiXCR, one entry per CDR3 protein. The data contain 45,000 to 60,000 distinct CDR3 sequences, about a fifth of them singletons. The specimen comprised CD8+ T cells from cultured PBMCs, sampled from culture after CMV antigen stimulation. The receptors here all came from a human donor in good health (CMV status not recorded). Some clones in this sample may be carry-over from other donors' samples.

This clonotype was picked up a small number of times. The rearrangement uses TRBV29-1 and TRBJ2-6; no clear D gene. Germline V CDR1 and CDR2: SQVTM, ANQGSEA. The V end lost 4 bases, the J end lost 0 bases, and 7 bases lay between the germline ends. The CDR3 is 14 amino acids. The CDR3, as DNA: TGCAGCGTTGCCGTGTACTCTGGGGCCAACGTCCTGACTTTC. Protein: CSVAVYSGANVLTF.

V is TRBV29-1 and J is TRBJ2-2; D ambiguous. CDR1 is SQVTM, CDR2 ANQGSEA, per germline. The CDR3 extends over 11 amino acids. The V gene lost 6 bases and the J gene lost 2 bases, with 4 bases spanning the gap. CDR3 sequence (DNA): TGCAGCGTCGTCAACACCGGGGAGCTGTTTTTT. Protein product: CSVVNTGELFF.

This clonotype was detected a few times. The rearrangement uses TRBV7-6 and TRBJ2-1; D may be TRBD1 (5 bases). This CDR3 has 13 amino acids. CDR1 and CDR2 from the germline V gene are SGHVS and FNYEAQ. V gave up 5 bases and J gave up 4 bases, with 9 bases separating them. The CDR3 nucleotides read TGTGCCAGCAGCATACGACAGTACAATGAGCAGTTCTTC. Amino acids: CASSIRQYNEQFF. Filled out from reference TRBV7-6 and TRBJ2-1, the complete variable domain reads GAGVSQSPRYKVTKRGQDVALRCDPISGHVSLYWYRQALGQGPEFLTYFNYEAQQDKSGLPNDRFSAERPEGSISTLTIQRTEQRDSAMYRCASSIRQYNEQFFGPGTRLTVL.

Worth noting for this clonotype: At one end, the junction sequence differs from germline, possibly due to a read error. The chain combines TRBV11-2 with TRBJ2-3, with D possibly matching TRBD2 (6 bases). Germline V gene sequence: CDR1 SGHAT, CDR2 FQNNGV. There are 11 residues in the CDR3. CDR3 nucleotide sequence: TGTGCCAGCAGCCCAGGGACTGTCAGGCATTTT. Protein sequence: CASSPGTVRHF.

This clonotype showed up many times. The V and J genes are TRBV6-2 or TRBV6-3 and TRBJ2-1; 14 nucleotides line up with TRBD2. J lost 8 bases, V lost 6 bases, and 6 bases had no gene match. The germline CDR1 and CDR2 sequences are MNHEY and SVGEGT. The CDR3 is 15 amino acids. CDR3 in amino acids: CASSRTSGGHYEQFF. CDR3 DNA sequence: TGTGCCAGCAGCCGGACTAGCGGGGGGCATTATGAGCAGTTCTTC.

This clonotype was observed a few times. J is TRBJ1-6 and V is TRBV28, with 8 bases that match TRBD1. The CDR3 runs 16 residues. The V gene's germline CDR1 is MDHEN and CDR2 SYDVKM. V was clipped by 6 bases and J by 5 bases; unmatched bases: 9. The CDR3 reads CASSRSDRGHNSPLHF. Here the CDR3 DNA reads TGTGCCAGCAGCCGTTCAGACAGGGGCCATAATTCACCCCTCCACTTT.

The chain uses TRBV7-4 and TRBJ1-5, with TRBD1 as a possible D gene (6 bases). Germline V lookup: CDR1 SGHVT, CDR2 SQSDAQ. This CDR3 is 16 amino acids long. V was cut by 5 bases and J by 4 bases, with 18 bases left in between. CDR3 sequence reads: CASSVGGNRRNQPQHF. The CDR3 nucleotides read TGTGCCAGCAGCGTGGGGGGCAACAGAAGAAATCAGCCCCAGCATTTT.

At least ten counts were recorded for this clonotype. This chain links TRBV7-2 with TRBJ2-7; no reliable D call. Germline values: CDR1 SGHTA, CDR2 FQGNSA. V was trimmed by 4 bases and J by 4 bases, leaving 14 bases between them. The CDR3 covers 14 residues. CDR3 coding DNA: TGTGCCAGCAGCTCGCCTTACAGAGATTACGAGCAGTACTTC. Protein: CASSSPYRDYEQYF.

This clonotype came up many times. The rearrangement joins TRBV7-9 to TRBJ2-1; 13 bases align to TRBD2. Germline lookup yields CDR1 SEHNR and CDR2 FQNEAQ (reference sequence). This CDR3 spans 16 amino acids. V trimming: 4 bases; J trimming: 8 bases; junction bases outside the gene matches: 8. The CDR3 spells CASSSSTSGGAYEQFF. CDR3 nucleotides: TGTGCCAGCAGCTCCTCAACTAGCGGGGGGGCCTATGAGCAGTTCTTC.

This clonotype was detected a few times. The rearrangement joins TRBV6-2 or TRBV6-3 to TRBJ2-3; D is undetermined. The CDR3 loop spans 12 amino acids. Germline CDR1 reads MNHEY; CDR2 reads SVGEGT. Trimming shortened V by 6 bases and J by 6 bases, and 10 bases separated the two germline ends. The CDR3, as DNA: TGTGCCAGCAGAACCGCGATGGATACGCAGTATTTT. Its protein product is CASRTAMDTQYF.

This clonotype appeared a few times. The V call is TRBV7-9, the J call TRBJ2-5; 10 bases align to TRBD1. The CDR3 extends over 17 amino acids. CDR1 and CDR2 from the germline V gene are SEHNR and FQNEAQ (reference sequence). V was pared by 4 bases and J by 5 bases, with 13 bases of the junction left unmatched. The CDR3 DNA reads TGTGCCAGCAGCTCCAGGCCGACAGGGGGCGCGTGGGAGACCCAGTACTTC. Translating gives CASSSRPTGGAWETQYF.

This clonotype was picked up a small number of times. The V and J genes are TRBV27 and TRBJ1-2, with 12 bases lining up with TRBD1. There are 17 residues in the CDR3. V was pared by 4 bases and J by 2 bases, with 8 bases of the junction left unmatched. CDR1 and CDR2 (germline): MNHEY, SMNVEV (reference sequence). In nucleotides, the CDR3 is TGTGCCAGCAGTTCCCCGGGACAGGGGGCAGAGAACTATGGCTACACCTTC. Its translation is CASSSPGQGAENYGYTF.

This clonotype turned up a few times. The chain couples TRBV5-5 to TRBJ1-5; 8 bases fit TRBD1. V shed 3 bases and J 0 bases; nucleotides not matched to a gene: 2. The CDR3 runs to 15 residues. CDR1 and CDR2 (germline): SGHKS, YYEKEE (reference sequence). Here the CDR3 DNA reads TGTGCCAGCAGCTGGACAGGGATTAGCAATCAGCCCCAGCATTTT. Its translation: CASSWTGISNQPQHF.

CDR3 DNA: TGTGCCAGCAGCTCCTATTTACAGGCGGAAGGCACAGATACGCAGTATTTT. Translated: CASSSYLQAEGTDTQYF. The rearrangement joins TRBV11-2 to TRBJ2-3; D may be TRBD1 (5 bases). Trimming stripped 4 bases from V and 1 base from J, with 18 bases between. The CDR3 runs to 17 residues. CDR1 is SGHAT, CDR2 FQNNGV, per germline.

This clonotype was recorded a few times. The V and J genes are TRBV7-9 and TRBJ2-7; no reliable D call. V lost 7 bases to trimming and J lost 4 bases, with 11 bases between them. The CDR3 is made up of 12 amino acids. Germline CDR1 reads SEHNR; CDR2 reads FQNEAQ (reference sequence). The CDR3 loop is CASTLDTYEQYF. In nucleotides, the CDR3 is TGTGCCAGCACCCTAGACACTTACGAGCAGTACTTC.

The rearrangement uses TRBV7-3 and TRBJ2-7, with a weak D call TRBD1 (6 bases). The V gene's germline CDR1 is SGHTA and CDR2 FQGTGA. The length of the CDR3 is 13 residues. The germline V and J ends were trimmed by 5 bases and 4 bases, with 12 bases remaining between them. Here the CDR3 DNA reads TGTGCCAGCAGCCCAGGGGACCGGTACGAGCAGTACTTC. Amino acid sequence: CASSPGDRYEQYF. Using reference TRBV7-3 and TRBJ2-7 for the parts outside the CDR3, the full variable domain is GAGVSQTPSNKVTEKGKYVELRCDPISGHTALYWYRQSLGQGPEFLIYFQGTGAADDSGLPNDRFFAVRPEGSVSTLKIQRTERGDSAVYLCASSPGDRYEQYFGPGTRLTVT.

The sample holds a few counts of this clonotype. The V gene is TRBV5-4, the J gene TRBJ2-7, with D perhaps given as TRBD1 or TRBD2 (5 bases each). Looked up from germline, CDR1 is SGHNT and CDR2 is YYREEE (reference sequence). With 3 bases removed from V and 4 bases from J, the gap between germline ends came to 11 bases. This CDR3 contains 13 residues. This chain's CDR3 is CASSYGTDYEQYF. The CDR3, as DNA: TGTGCCAGCAGCTATGGGACGGATTACGAGCAGTACTTC.

The chain uses TRBV11-3 and TRBJ2-1; D is undetermined. CDR3 length: 14 residues. V lost 4 bases to trimming and J lost 10 bases, with 17 bases between them. Germline V gene sequence: CDR1 SGHNT, CDR2 YENEEA. The CDR3 protein is CASSSSGPTDEQFF. In DNA, the CDR3 is TGTGCCAGCAGCTCATCTGGCCCAACCGACGAGCAGTTCTTC.

The chain links TRBV15 to TRBJ1-1; D ambiguous. CDR3 length: 18 residues. Germline V gene data show CDR1 as LNHNV and CDR2 as YYDKDF (reference sequence). V was trimmed by 0 bases and J by 0 bases, leaving 17 bases between them. CDR3 sequence: CATSRDYRSFEVNTEAFF. CDR3 nucleotides: TGTGCCACCAGCAGAGATTATAGATCCTTCGAGGTGAACACTGAAGCTTTCTTT.